A selection of T cell receptor beta chains follows, all from one sample in a study of T-cell reconstitution after alpha-beta-depleted transplantation in children. TCRdb reprocessed the PCR reads with MiXCR, giving one entry per CDR3 protein. The top ten clones hold around 2% of a sample with approximately 500,000 distinct CDR3 sequences, 8% to 11% of them seen once. This sample comprised PBMCs, obtained before TCRalphabeta/CD19-depleted stem cell transplant. These receptors originate from a child under 10 years old with inherited bone marrow failure, due to receive a stem cell transplant. Each CDR3 is given with its conserved first and last residue. Fields, in order: clone size, J gene, V gene, D gene, CDR3 DNA, CDR3 protein. The D gene is left open where the match is weak. Clone size is stated in some rows and not others, as once, few, many or a class when expanded.

. TRBJ1-2 TRBV7-9 . TGTGCCAGCAGCTTTACCTCAGATGTCTATGGCTACACCTTC CASSFTSDVYGYTF
many TRBJ1-4 TRBV12-3/TRBV12-4 . TGTGCCAGTAAGCAACTCATTCATGGGGAAAAACTGTTTTTT CASKQLIHGEKLFF
many TRBJ2-6 TRBV12-5 . TGTGCTAGTGGTTTGGTATCCGGTGTTGGGGCCAACGTCCTGACTTTC CASGLVSGVGANVLTF
. TRBJ1-2 TRBV30 . TGTGCCTGGAGGATAGGTGGAGCCTATGGCTACAACTTC CAWRIGGAYGYNF
. TRBJ2-3 TRBV2 . TGTGCCAGCGCGACGGGACTCCTTAGCACAGATACGCAGTATTTT CASATGLLSTDTQYF
few TRBJ2-2 TRBV12-1 . TGTGCCAGCAGCTTTGGGGACAGGGACGTGTACACCGGGGAGCTGTTTTTT CASSFGDRDVYTGELFF
many TRBJ1-2 TRBV24-1 . TGTGCCACCAGTGATTTGTTCTTCGGCTACACCTTC CATSDLFFGYTF
. TRBJ2-7 TRBV28 TRBD1 TGTGCCAGCAGTATCCGGGACAGATTCTACGAGCAGTACTTC CASSIRDRFYEQYF
many TRBJ1-1 TRBV5-1 . TGCGCCAGCAGCGACCAACCGGGACCGAACACTGAAGCTTTCTTT CASSDQPGPNTEAFF
many TRBJ1-1 TRBV7-9 . TGTGCCAGCAGCTTAGCGCGGGGCAGCTCAACTGAAGCTTTCTTT CASSLARGSSTEAFF
few TRBJ2-1 TRBV4-2 TRBD2 TGTGCCAGCAGCCGAACAATAGCGGGAGGGAGTGAGCAGTTCTTC CASSRTIAGGSEQFF
many TRBJ2-1 TRBV5-1 TRBD2 TGCGCCAGATGGGCACCAAGGGTCGGGGGGAATGAGCAGTTCTTC CARWAPRVGGNEQFF
. TRBJ2-7 TRBV11-2 TRBD2 TGTGCCAGCAGCTTTGGACTAGCGGGACTGTACGAGCAGTACTTC CASSFGLAGLYEQYF
. TRBJ2-4 TRBV4-3 . TGCGCCAGCAGCGAACACCTAGCCAAAAACATTCAGTACTTC CASSEHLAKNIQYF
once TRBJ1-2 TRBV27 . TGTGCCAGCAGGACAGGATCCTATGGCTACACCTTC CASRTGSYGYTF
few TRBJ2-1 TRBV6-2/TRBV6-3 . TGTGCCAGCAGTTACCTCTCAACTGAGCAGTTCTTC CASSYLSTEQFF